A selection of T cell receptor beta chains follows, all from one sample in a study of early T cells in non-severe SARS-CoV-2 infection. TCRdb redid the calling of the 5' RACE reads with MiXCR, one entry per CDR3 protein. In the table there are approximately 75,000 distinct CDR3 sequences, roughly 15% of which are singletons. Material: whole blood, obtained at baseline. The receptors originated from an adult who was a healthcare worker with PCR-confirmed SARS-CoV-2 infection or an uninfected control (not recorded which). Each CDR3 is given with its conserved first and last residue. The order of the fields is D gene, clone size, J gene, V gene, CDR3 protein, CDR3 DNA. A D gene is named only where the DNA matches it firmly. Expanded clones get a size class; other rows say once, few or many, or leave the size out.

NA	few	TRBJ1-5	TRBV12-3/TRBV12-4	CASATSLPQHF	TGTGCCAGCGCCACAAGCCTGCCCCAGCATTTT
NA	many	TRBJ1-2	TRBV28	CASSFFVSINYGYTF	TGTGCCAGCAGTTTTTTTGTCAGTATTAACTATGGCTACACCTTC
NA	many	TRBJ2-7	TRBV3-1	CASSQAWASYEQYF	TGTGCCAGCAGCCAAGCCTGGGCCAGCTACGAGCAGTACTTC
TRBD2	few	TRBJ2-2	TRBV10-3	CAISRGTSSDGELFF	TGTGCCATCAGTCGAGGGACTAGCAGCGACGGGGAGCTGTTTTTT
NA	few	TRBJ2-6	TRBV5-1	CASSLVALTGSGANVLTF	TGCGCCAGCAGCTTAGTGGCTCTAACAGGGTCTGGGGCCAACGTCCTGACTTTC
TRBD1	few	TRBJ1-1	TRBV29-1	CSVRDRGSTEAFF	TGCAGCGTTCGGGACAGGGGGAGCACTGAAGCTTTCTTT
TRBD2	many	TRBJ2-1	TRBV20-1	CSARGLAGASSYNEQFF	TGCAGTGCTAGGGGACTAGCGGGAGCCAGCTCCTACAATGAGCAGTTCTTC
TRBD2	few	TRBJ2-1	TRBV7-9	CASSYRAGLSYNEQFF	TGTGCCAGCAGCTACCGAGCGGGATTATCCTACAATGAGCAGTTCTTC
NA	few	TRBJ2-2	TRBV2	CASSEQGGTNTGELFF	TGTGCCAGCAGTGAACAGGGCGGGACGAACACCGGGGAGCTGTTTTTT
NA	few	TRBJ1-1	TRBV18	CASSPQGTDTEAFF	TGTGCCAGCTCACCACAGGGAACCGACACTGAAGCTTTCTTT
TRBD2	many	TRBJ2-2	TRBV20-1	CSASQGGPAVGELFF	TGCAGTGCTAGCCAGGGAGGGCCGGCGGTCGGGGAGCTGTTTTTT
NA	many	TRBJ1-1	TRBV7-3	CASSSTGRTEAFF	TGTGCCAGCAGCTCAACAGGGCGCACTGAAGCTTTCTTT
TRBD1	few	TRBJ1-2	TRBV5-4	CASSLTGAYGYTF	TGTGCCAGCAGCCTGACAGGGGCCTATGGCTACACCTTC
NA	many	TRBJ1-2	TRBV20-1	CSARATTGNYGYTF	TGCAGTGCTAGAGCTACGACGGGAAACTATGGCTACACCTTC
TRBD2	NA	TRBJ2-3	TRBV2	CASSERAGGGDTQYF	TGTGCCAGCAGTGAACGGGCGGGAGGAGGGGATACGCAGTATTTT
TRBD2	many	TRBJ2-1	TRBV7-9	CASSLLAGRDEQFF	TGTGCCAGCAGCCTACTAGCGGGAAGGGATGAGCAGTTCTTC
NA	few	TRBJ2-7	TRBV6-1	CASTGTSYEQYF	TGTGCCAGCACCGGCACTTCCTACGAGCAGTACTTC
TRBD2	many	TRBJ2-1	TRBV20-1	CSAYRASGRANEQFF	TGCAGTGCTTATAGGGCTAGCGGGAGGGCCAATGAGCAGTTCTTC
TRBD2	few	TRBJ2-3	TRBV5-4	CASSLNSGGAGDTQYF	TGTGCCAGCAGCTTGAATAGCGGGGGAGCGGGAGATACGCAGTATTTT
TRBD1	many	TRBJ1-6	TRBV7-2	CASSLHGQGSSYNSPLHF	TGTGCCAGCAGCTTACACGGACAGGGGAGCTCCTATAATTCACCCCTCCACTTT
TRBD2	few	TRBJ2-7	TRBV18	CASSPQSGRAYEQYF	TGTGCCAGCTCACCACAGAGCGGGAGGGCCTACGAGCAGTACTTC
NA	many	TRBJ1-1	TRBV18	CASSPWTRQVRPEAFF	TGTGCCAGCTCACCATGGACCCGACAGGTGAGGCCTGAAGCTTTCTTT
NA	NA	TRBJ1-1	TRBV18	CASSPGLNTEAFF	TGTGCCAGCTCCCCCGGCCTAAACACTGAAGCTTTCTTT
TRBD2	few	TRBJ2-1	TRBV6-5	CASSRLAGASSSNEQFF	TGTGCCAGCAGCAGACTAGCGGGAGCCTCATCGTCCAATGAGCAGTTCTTC
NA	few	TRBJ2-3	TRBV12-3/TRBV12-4	CASSFQTPSTDTQYF	TGTGCCAGCAGTTTCCAGACCCCCAGCACAGATACGCAGTATTTT
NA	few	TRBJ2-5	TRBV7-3	CASSLSRRGATQYF	TGTGCCAGCAGCTTAAGTCGAAGGGGCGCGACCCAGTACTTC
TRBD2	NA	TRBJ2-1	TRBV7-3	CASSSTTSGTYNEQFF	TGTGCCAGCAGTTCCACCACTAGCGGGACCTACAATGAGCAGTTCTTC
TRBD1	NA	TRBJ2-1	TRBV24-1	CATSDSSQGAPDNEQFF	TGTGCCACCAGTGATTCCTCCCAGGGGGCGCCGGACAATGAGCAGTTCTTC
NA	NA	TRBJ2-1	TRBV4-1	CASSQDSAGDFNEQFF	TGCGCCAGCAGCCAAGACTCCGCAGGGGATTTTAATGAGCAGTTCTTC
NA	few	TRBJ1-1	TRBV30	CAWTSLDPLFMNTEAFF	TGTGCCTGGACCTCACTCGACCCCCTGTTCATGAACACTGAAGCTTTCTTT
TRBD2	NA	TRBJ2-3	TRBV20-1	CSAPLAGGPNTQYF	TGCAGTGCGCCGTTAGCGGGAGGGCCAAATACGCAGTATTTT
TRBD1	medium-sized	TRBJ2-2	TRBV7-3	CASSLGTGTTGELFF	TGTGCCAGCAGCTTAGGGACAGGGACCACCGGGGAGCTGTTTTTT
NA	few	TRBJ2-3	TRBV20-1	CSVPRGVESDTQYF	TGCAGTGTCCCGAGGGGGGTGGAGAGTGATACGCAGTATTTT
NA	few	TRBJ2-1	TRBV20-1	CSARPQAVINNEQFF	TGCAGTGCCCGTCCCCAAGCGGTCATTAACAATGAGCAGTTCTTC
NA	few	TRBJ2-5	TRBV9	CASSVALQETQYF	TGTGCCAGCAGCGTGGCCTTACAAGAGACCCAGTACTTC
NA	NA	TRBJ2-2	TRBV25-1	CASCHPQTGELFF	TGTGCCAGCTGCCACCCCCAAACCGGGGAGCTGTTTTTT
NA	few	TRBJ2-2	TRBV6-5	CASSYTIGGTGELFF	TGTGCCAGCAGTTACACTATAGGGGGGACCGGGGAGCTGTTTTTT
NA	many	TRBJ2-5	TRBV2	CASRYREYQETQYF	TGTGCCAGCCGCTACCGGGAGTACCAAGAGACCCAGTACTTC
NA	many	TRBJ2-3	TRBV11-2	CASSLEVDRGKRDTQYF	TGTGCCAGCAGCTTAGAAGTCGATAGAGGGAAGCGAGATACGCAGTATTTT
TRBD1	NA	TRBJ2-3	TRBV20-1	CSARPPQGTNTDTQYF	TGCAGTGCTAGACCGCCACAGGGGACGAACACAGATACGCAGTATTTT
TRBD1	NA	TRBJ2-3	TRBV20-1	CSVPGQGADTQYF	TGCAGTGTTCCGGGACAGGGGGCAGATACGCAGTATTTT
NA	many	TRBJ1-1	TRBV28	CASSPRGQPNTEAFF	TGTGCCAGCAGCCCCCGTGGACAGCCGAACACTGAAGCTTTCTTT
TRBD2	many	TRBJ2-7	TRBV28	CASSPGGPEQYF	TGTGCCAGCAGTCCGGGGGGGCCCGAGCAGTACTTC
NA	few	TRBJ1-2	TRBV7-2	CASTVGVGRDYGYTF	TGTGCCAGCACTGTAGGGGTCGGCAGAGACTATGGCTACACCTTC
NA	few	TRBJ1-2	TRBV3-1	CASSYGDPRDYGYTF	TGTGCCAGCAGCTACGGGGACCCAAGGGACTATGGCTACACCTTC
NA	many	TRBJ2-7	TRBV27	CASSPSRTVWGQYF	TGTGCCAGCAGTCCTTCCCGGACCGTTTGGGGGCAGTACTTC
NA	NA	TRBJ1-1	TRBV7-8	CASSLGGMNTEAFF	TGTGCCAGCAGCTTAGGGGGCATGAACACTGAAGCTTTCTTT
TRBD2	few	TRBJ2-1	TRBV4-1	CASSLQLAGGYNEQFF	TGCGCCAGCAGCCTTCAACTAGCGGGAGGTTACAATGAGCAGTTCTTC
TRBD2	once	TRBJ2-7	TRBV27	CASSFSPSGRGEQYF	TGTGCCAGCAGTTTCTCGCCTAGCGGGAGAGGAGAGCAGTACTTC
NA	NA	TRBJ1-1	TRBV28	CASSEESSSGSLNTEAFF	TGTGCCAGCAGCGAGGAGAGTTCGTCAGGGAGCTTGAACACTGAAGCTTTCTTT
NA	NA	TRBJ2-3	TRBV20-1	CSARGGQVPTDTQYF	TGCAGTGCTAGGGGGGGGCAAGTCCCCACAGATACGCAGTATTTT
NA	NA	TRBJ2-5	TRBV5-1	CASSQLRQETQYF	TGCGCCAGCAGCCAACTAAGGCAAGAGACCCAGTACTTC
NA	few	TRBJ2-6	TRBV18	CASSQSGFAGANVLTF	TGTGCCAGCTCCCAGTCGGGTTTCGCCGGGGCCAACGTCCTGACTTTC
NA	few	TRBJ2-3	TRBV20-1	CSARPIVEVSTDTQYF	TGCAGTGCGAGGCCCATCGTGGAGGTTAGCACAGATACGCAGTATTTT
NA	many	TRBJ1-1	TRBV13	CASSLLAGLAEAFF	TGTGCCAGCAGCTTACTGGCAGGGTTAGCTGAAGCTTTTTTT
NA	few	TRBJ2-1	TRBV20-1	CSAARHSSYNEQFF	TGCAGTGCCGCGCGGCATAGCTCCTACAATGAGCAGTTCTTC
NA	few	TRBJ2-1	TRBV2	CASSFLTGDNEQFF	TGTGCCAGCAGCTTTTTGACAGGCGACAATGAGCAGTTCTTC
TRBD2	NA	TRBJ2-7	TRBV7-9	CASSRQAPGGNEQYF	TGTGCCAGCAGCCGCCAGGCCCCGGGAGGTAATGAGCAGTACTTC
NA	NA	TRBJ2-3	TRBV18	CASSASGAGDTQYF	TGTGCCAGCTCCGCCTCGGGGGCAGGAGATACGCAGTATTTT
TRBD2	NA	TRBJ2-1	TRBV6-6	CASSYSGRARNEQFF	TGTGCCAGCAGTTATTCCGGGAGGGCCCGCAATGAGCAGTTCTTC